The 29 T cell receptor beta chains below come from one sample, sequenced in a study of Ad26.COV2.S vaccination and SARS-CoV-2 variants. Indicated treatment: 15 to 20 received Ad26.COV2.S at low or high dose, single or two shots; 5 received placebo; per-sample allocation not given. Samples analyzed were those drawn on day 63 after the first vaccine or placebo injection. TCRdb's table, derived via immunoSEQ multiplex PCR, lists solely in-frame clones and lacks some. The table lists roughly 400,000 clones, 70% to 90% of them singletons. The sample consisted of peripheral blood, taken in a trial of Ad26.COV2.S vaccine versus placebo. The receptors shown here come from a person aged 18 to 59 who received the Ad26.COV2.S COVID-19 vaccine or a placebo.

Worth noting for this clone: Other DNA sequences in this sample translate to the same CDR3. In DNA, the CDR3 is TGTGCCAGCAGCTTGGACGGTAACTATGGCTACACCTTC. It encodes CASSLDGNYGYTF. The rearrangement joins TRBV5-5 to TRBJ1-2; D gene unclear. Germline CDR1 reads SGHKS; CDR2 reads YYEKEE (reference sequence). V lost 0 bases and J lost 1, with 4 bases in between. The CDR3 loop spans 13 amino acids.

This clone was found once. The chain joins TRBV15 to TRBJ1-2; D not resolved. Trimming took off 0 bases at V and 6 bases at J, with 11 bases between the two ends. CDR3 length equals 14 residues. The germline V gene encodes CDR1 LNHNV and CDR2 YYDKDF (reference sequence). The CDR3 nucleotides read TGTGCCACCAGCAGAGATTCGCGGGCTAATGGCTACACCTTC. Its translation: CATSRDSRANGYTF.

The rearrangement joins TRBV4-1 to TRBJ2-1; 11 nucleotides match TRBD2. This CDR3 is 15 amino acids long. V lost 2 bases to trimming and J lost 4 bases; unmatched junction nucleotides: 1. Germline V gives CDR1 MGHRA, CDR2 YSYEKL. The CDR3 protein is CASSQWTSGYNEQFF. The CDR3 coding sequence is TGCGCCAGCAGCCAATGGACTAGCGGGTACAATGAGCAGTTCTTC.

The sample holds a few counts of this clone. V and J are TRBV7-9 and TRBJ2-7, with D unresolved. Trimming removed 2 bases from V and 5 bases from J, with 7 bases in between. Per germline, CDR1 SEHNR and CDR2 FQNEAQ (reference sequence). The CDR3 is 12 amino acids. This CDR3 reads CASSLHGNEQYF. In nucleotides, the CDR3 is TGTGCCAGCAGCTTACATGGGAACGAGCAGTACTTC.

This clone occurred once. This chain joins TRBV11-2 and TRBJ2-7; D is unclear. The germline V gene encodes CDR1 SGHAT and CDR2 FQNNGV. The V end was cut by 6 bases, the J end by 7 bases, with 13 bases between. This CDR3 has 12 residues. CDR3 nucleotide sequence: TGTGCCAGCAGATCAATTGTTGGTGAGCAGTACTTC. It translates to CASRSIVGEQYF.

The chain links TRBV19 to TRBJ1-4; D is perhaps TRBD1 (6 bases). In germline, CDR1 is LNHDA, CDR2 SQIVND (reference sequence). V was trimmed by 5 bases and J by 3 bases, leaving 13 bases between them. This CDR3 is built from 15 residues. CDR3: CASSLGGAANEKLFF. In nucleotides, the CDR3 is TGTGCCAGTAGTCTCGGGGGCGCAGCTAATGAAAAACTGTTTTTT.

The V and J genes are TRBV5-6 and TRBJ1-1, with D maybe TRBD1 (5 bases). This CDR3 contains 12 residues. V lost 1 base, J lost 5 bases, and 6 bases lay in between. CDR1 and CDR2 from the germline V gene are SGHDT and YYEEEE. The CDR3 protein is CASSLRGTEAFF. The CDR3 DNA follows: TGTGCCAGCAGCTTGCGGGGGACTGAAGCTTTCTTT.

The V and J genes are TRBV6-2 or TRBV6-3 and TRBJ2-2; D gene ambiguous. V was shortened by 2 bases and J by 7 bases, with 11 bases between the two germline ends. Germline CDR1 reads MNHEY; CDR2 reads SVGEGT. This CDR3 has 14 amino acids. CDR3 region: CASSYLPLNGELFF. CDR3 nucleotide sequence: TGTGCCAGCAGTTACCTCCCGTTGAACGGGGAGCTGTTTTTT.

CDR3 in amino acids: CASSPRRLAGALQETQYF. The CDR3 nucleotides are TGTGCCAGCAGCCCCCGCCGACTAGCGGGAGCCCTCCAAGAGACCCAGTACTTC. The rearrangement links TRBV7-9 to TRBJ2-5, with 12 bases that match TRBD2. The germline V gene encodes CDR1 SEHNR and CDR2 FQNEAQ (reference sequence). This CDR3 has 18 residues. V shed 5 bases and J 1 base; nucleotides not matched to a gene: 11.

The chain combines TRBV6-2 or TRBV6-3 with TRBJ2-6; D unresolved. Germline V lookup: CDR1 MNHEY, CDR2 SVGEGT. The CDR3 is 17 amino acids. V lost 0 bases to trimming and J lost 0 bases, with 9 bases between them. In DNA form, the CDR3 reads TGTGCCAGCAGTTACTCGTGGTCTACCTCTGGGGCCAACGTCCTGACTTTC. It encodes CASSYSWSTSGANVLTF.

This chain joins TRBV7-2 and TRBJ2-1; D gene unclear. Germline-derived CDR1 and CDR2 are SGHTA and FQGNSA. The CDR3 has 15 residues. V lost 0 bases, J lost 5 bases, and 11 bases lay in between. The CDR3 coding sequence is TGTGCCAGCAGCTTAGCGCCAGTTAGTCACAATGAGCAGTTCTTC. As protein: CASSLAPVSHNEQFF.

The chain combines TRBV27 with TRBJ2-7; maybe TRBD2 (5 bases). Germline CDR1 reads MNHEY; CDR2 reads SMNVEV (reference sequence). The germline V and J ends were trimmed by 3 bases and 4 bases, with 10 bases remaining between them. The CDR3 covers 13 residues. The chain's CDR3 is CASSFLEGYEQYF. The DNA of the CDR3 is TGTGCCAGCAGTTTCCTCGAGGGATACGAGCAGTACTTC.

This chain connects TRBV5-4 to TRBJ1-5; 9 bases are shared with TRBD1. Germline CDR1 is SGHNT and CDR2 is YYREEE (reference sequence). V shed 4 bases and J 7 bases; nucleotides not matched to a gene: 3. This CDR3 comprises 13 residues. In DNA form, the CDR3 reads TGTGCCAGCAGCAGGGACAGGGCGCAGCCCCAGCATTTT. The encoded protein is CASSRDRAQPQHF.

The gene calls are TRBV6-1 and TRBJ1-5; D is unresolved. The CDR3 is 17 residues long. Trimming removed 2 bases at V and 2 bases at J, with 16 bases between. The germline V gene encodes CDR1 MNHNS and CDR2 SASEGT. CDR3 amino acids: CASSERAGQRGNQPQHF. CDR3 nucleotide sequence: TGTGCCAGCAGTGAAAGGGCAGGCCAAAGAGGCAATCAGCCCCAGCATTTT.

V usage is TRBV13 and J usage is TRBJ2-6; 7 bases map to TRBD1. The CDR3 covers 14 residues. The trim removed 8 bases at V and 4 bases at J, leaving 5 bases unmatched. The germline V gene has CDR1 PRHDT and CDR2 FYEKMQ (reference sequence). CDR3 region: CASRGGAGANVLTF. The CDR3, as DNA: TGTGCCAGCCGAGGGGGCGCCGGGGCCAACGTCCTGACTTTC.

The chain combines TRBV30 with TRBJ2-5, with 11 bases that match TRBD2. The junction had 7 bases not matched to a gene; V was cut back by 5 bases and J by 5 bases. CDR3 length: 14 residues. Germline assignment: CDR1 GTSNPN and CDR2 SVGIG (reference sequence). The chain's CDR3 is CAWETSGIRETQYF. The CDR3 DNA reads as TGTGCCTGGGAGACTAGCGGGATCCGGGAGACCCAGTACTTC.

The genes are TRBV30 and TRBJ2-1, with 8 bases aligning to TRBD1. V was clipped by 5 bases and J by 8 bases; unmatched bases: 8. Germline V gene data show CDR1 as GTSNPN and CDR2 as SVGIG (reference sequence). The CDR3 loop spans 13 amino acids. The CDR3 region is CAWDPDRDDEQFF. For the CDR3, the DNA is TGTGCCTGGGACCCGGACAGGGACGATGAGCAGTTCTTC.

J is TRBJ2-1 and V is TRBV27, with 7 bases fitting TRBD1. The V and J ends lost 2 bases and 10 bases, in that order; junction bases with no gene match: 5. The CDR3 runs to 13 residues. The germline gives CDR1 MNHEY, CDR2 SMNVEV (reference sequence). The CDR3 region is CASSLTTGYEQFF. CDR3 bases: TGTGCCAGCAGTTTAACGACAGGGTACGAGCAGTTCTTC.

The chain employs TRBV30 and TRBJ1-2; D is ambiguous. CDR3 length: 12 amino acids. V was pared by 8 bases and J by 4 bases, with 14 bases between. In germline, CDR1 is GTSNPN, CDR2 SVGIG (reference sequence). CDR3 sequence: CAQKRGVYGYTF. DNA of the CDR3: TGTGCCCAGAAACGGGGAGTCTATGGCTACACCTTC.

The CDR3 sequence is CASSMTSRSYEQYF. CDR3 DNA sequence: TGCGCCAGCAGCATGACTAGCCGATCCTACGAGCAGTACTTC. This rearrangement joins TRBV5-1 to TRBJ2-7, with 7 bases fitting TRBD2. The CDR3 has 14 residues. The ends lost 4 bases at V and 1 base at J; junction bases unmatched: 5. Per germline, CDR1 SGHRS and CDR2 YFSETQ. Using reference TRBV5-1 and TRBJ2-7 for the parts outside the CDR3, the full variable domain is KAGVTQTPRYLIKTRGQQVTLSCSPISGHRSVSWYQQTPGQGLQFLFEYFSETQRNKGNFPGRFSGRQFSNSRSEMNVSTLELGDSALYLCASSMTSRSYEQYFGPGTRLTVT.

The V and J genes are TRBV7-2 and TRBJ2-5; the match to TRBD2 covers 12 bases. With V trimmed by 0 bases and J by 5 bases, 10 bases remained unmatched. Per germline, CDR1 SGHTA and CDR2 FQGNSA. CDR3 size: 18 residues. The CDR3 here is CASSLAPLTSGSHETQYF. The CDR3 bases are TGTGCCAGCAGCTTAGCGCCCCTGACTAGCGGGAGTCACGAGACCCAGTACTTC.

The chain has TRBV30 and TRBJ2-5; 10 bases are shared with TRBD2. Unmatched junction bases numbered 7, after V lost 2 bases and J lost 4 bases. The CDR3 extends over 15 amino acids. CDR1 is GTSNPN and CDR2 is SVGIG in the germline V gene (reference sequence). The CDR3 DNA reads as TGTGCCTGGAGTTGGGCTAGCGGGAGTTTAGAGACCCAGTACTTC. Residues: CAWSWASGSLETQYF.

As regards this clone: Other DNA sequences in this sample translate to the same CDR3. This rearrangement joins TRBV5-1 to TRBJ2-1, with unresolved D. Trimming shortened V by 7 bases and J by 0 bases, and 8 bases separated the two germline ends. Germline CDR1 and CDR2: SGHRS and YFSETQ. This CDR3 has 13 residues. In DNA, the CDR3 is TGCGCCAGCTCGCAGAGCTCCTACAATGAGCAGTTCTTC. It yields the protein CASSQSSYNEQFF.

The chain uses TRBV9 and TRBJ2-1; D unclear. Germline CDR1 SGDLS, CDR2 YYNGEE. This CDR3 contains 13 residues. Trimming took 0 bases from V and 6 from J, leaving 7 bases between them. The CDR3: CASSVAVRNEQFF. The CDR3 DNA follows: TGTGCCAGCAGCGTAGCTGTCCGCAATGAGCAGTTCTTC.

The rearrangement joins TRBV4-2 to TRBJ1-4, with D possibly being TRBD1 (6 bases). V lost 0 bases and J 6 bases, leaving 11 bases between the germline ends. CDR3 length: 15 residues. Germline loops: CDR1 LGHNA, CDR2 YNFKEQ. This chain's CDR3 is CASSQDRGSHEKLFF. CDR3 bases: TGTGCCAGCAGCCAAGACAGGGGTTCACATGAAAAACTGTTTTTT.

The chain links TRBV28 to TRBJ2-1, with 7 bases lining up with TRBD2. J gave up 0 bases and V 5 bases, and 7 bases lay outside the gene matches. CDR3 length: 16 amino acids. Looked up from germline, CDR1 is MDHEN and CDR2 is SYDVKM. The CDR3 DNA sequence: TGTGCCAGCAGTACCACACTAGCGAGCTCCTACAATGAGCAGTTCTTC. Translation: CASSTTLASSYNEQFF.

Only one count was recorded for this clone. The chain recombines TRBV2 with TRBJ2-6, with a tentative D call TRBD2 (5 bases). Germline V gives CDR1 SNHLY, CDR2 FYNNEI. CDR3 length: 14 residues. V dropped 11 bases and J dropped 3 bases, with 14 bases sitting between them. The CDR3 region is CACARGDGANVLTF. The CDR3 DNA reads as TGTGCCTGTGCCCGGGGAGATGGGGCCAACGTCCTGACTTTC.

The V call is TRBV6-2 or TRBV6-3, the J call TRBJ2-2; 10 positions agree with TRBD2. V lost 5 bases and J lost 5; bases outside the gene matches: 5. Germline V gives CDR1 MNHEY, CDR2 SVGEGT. The CDR3 contains 15 residues. The CDR3 DNA is TGTGCCAGCAGTCAAAGACTAGCGGGTACCGGGGAGCTGTTTTTT. It specifies CASSQRLAGTGELFF.

This clone was recorded a few times. The CDR3 loop is CASSSSDRVTSYGYTF. The CDR3 coding sequence is TGTGCCAGCAGTTCCTCGGACAGGGTAACTTCCTATGGCTACACCTTC. The chain links TRBV27 to TRBJ1-2; 8 nucleotides align to TRBD1. Trimming removed 4 bases from V and 4 bases from J; junction bases left unmatched: 11. The V gene's germline CDR1 is MNHEY and CDR2 SMNVEV (reference sequence). The CDR3 has 16 residues.